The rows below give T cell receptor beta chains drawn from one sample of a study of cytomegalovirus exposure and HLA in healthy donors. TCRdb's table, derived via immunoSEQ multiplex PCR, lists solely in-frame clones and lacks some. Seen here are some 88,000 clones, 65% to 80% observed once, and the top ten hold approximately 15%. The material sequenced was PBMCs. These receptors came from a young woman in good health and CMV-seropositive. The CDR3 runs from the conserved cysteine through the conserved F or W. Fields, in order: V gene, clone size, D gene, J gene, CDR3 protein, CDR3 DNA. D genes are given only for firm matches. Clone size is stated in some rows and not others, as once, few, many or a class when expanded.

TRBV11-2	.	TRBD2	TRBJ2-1	CASSLGLADYNEQFF	TGTGCCAGCAGCTTAGGTCTAGCGGACTACAATGAGCAGTTCTTC
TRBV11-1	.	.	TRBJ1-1	CASSPLPQGGITEAFF	TGTGCCAGCAGCCCCCTCCCACAGGGAGGGATCACTGAAGCTTTCTTT
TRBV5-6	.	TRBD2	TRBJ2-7	CASSTSSGTYEQYF	TGTGCCAGCAGCACGTCTAGCGGGACCTACGAGCAGTACTTC
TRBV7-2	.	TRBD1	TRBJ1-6	CASSLVGQHNSPLHF	TGTGCCAGCAGCTTAGTGGGACAGCATAATTCACCCCTCCACTTT
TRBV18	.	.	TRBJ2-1	CASSPWGTHNEQFF	TGTGCCAGCTCACCATGGGGCACACACAATGAGCAGTTCTTC
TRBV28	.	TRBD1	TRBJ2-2	CASSFRQGRNTGELFF	TGTGCCAGCAGTTTCCGACAGGGGCGAAACACCGGGGAGCTGTTTTTT
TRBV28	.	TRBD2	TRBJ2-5	CASSRTSGRVGETQYF	TGTGCCAGCAGTCGGACTAGCGGGAGGGTAGGAGAGACCCAGTACTTC
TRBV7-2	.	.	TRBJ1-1	CASSLAAGVGNTEAFF	TGTGCCAGCAGCTTAGCGGCAGGGGTGGGTAACACTGAAGCTTTCTTT
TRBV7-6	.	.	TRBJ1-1	CASNSRTGLGAEAFF	TGTGCCAGCAACTCCCGAACAGGGCTAGGTGCTGAAGCTTTCTTT
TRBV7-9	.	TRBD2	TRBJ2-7	CASSSSGSYEQYF	TGTGCCAGCAGCTCTAGCGGGTCCTACGAGCAGTACTTC
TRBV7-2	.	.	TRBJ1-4	CASSPGGGREKLFF	TGTGCCAGCAGCCCTGGGGGGGGGCGGGAAAAACTGTTTTTT
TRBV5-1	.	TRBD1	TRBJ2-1	CASSSTGIPNEQFF	TGCGCCAGCAGCTCGACAGGGATCCCCAATGAGCAGTTCTTC
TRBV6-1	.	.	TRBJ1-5	CASSNNRDQPQHF	TGTGCCAGCAGCAATAACAGGGATCAGCCCCAGCATTTT
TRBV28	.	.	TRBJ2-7	CASQDTGSNYEQYF	TGTGCCAGCCAGGACACAGGGTCCAACTACGAGCAGTACTTC
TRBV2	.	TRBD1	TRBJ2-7	CASSHPGQGSYEQYF	TGTGCCAGCAGCCACCCGGGACAGGGGTCCTACGAGCAGTACTTC
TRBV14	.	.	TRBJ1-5	CASSQAGQPQHF	TGTGCCAGCAGCCAAGCGGGGCAGCCCCAGCATTTT
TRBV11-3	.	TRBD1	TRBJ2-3	CASSSTRTGEDTQYF	TGTGCCAGCAGCTCCACGCGGACAGGGGAAGATACGCAGTATTTT
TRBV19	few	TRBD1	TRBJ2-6	CASSNRGSGANVLTF	TGTGCCAGTAGCAACAGGGGCTCTGGGGCCAACGTCCTGACTTTC
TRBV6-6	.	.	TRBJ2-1	CASSEASSYNEQFF	TGTGCCAGCAGCGAGGCGAGCTCCTACAATGAGCAGTTCTTC
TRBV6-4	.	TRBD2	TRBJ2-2	CASSPAGGAGELFF	TGTGCCAGCAGCCCAGCGGGAGGGGCCGGGGAGCTGTTTTTT
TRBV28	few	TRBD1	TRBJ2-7	CASSLFPGGQDEQYF	TGTGCCAGCAGTTTGTTCCCAGGGGGTCAGGACGAGCAGTACTTC
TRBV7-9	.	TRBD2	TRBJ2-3	CASSPRLAGSGKGTDTQYF	TGTGCCAGCAGCCCGCGACTAGCGGGGTCCGGTAAGGGCACAGATACGCAGTATTTT
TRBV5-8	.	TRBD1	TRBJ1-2	CASNPKRRDRPHGYTF	TGTGCCAGCAACCCCAAGCGTCGGGACAGGCCTCATGGCTACACCTTC
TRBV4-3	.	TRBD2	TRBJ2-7	CASSQGRGLENYEQYF	TGCGCCAGCAGCCAGGGGCGAGGACTAGAGAACTACGAGCAGTACTTC
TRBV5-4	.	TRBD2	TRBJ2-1	CASSHPGLGGNEQFF	TGTGCCAGCAGCCACCCGGGACTAGGGGGAAATGAGCAGTTCTTC
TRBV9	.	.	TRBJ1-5	CASSGGQLNQPQHF	TGTGCCAGCAGCGGTGGACAGCTCAATCAGCCCCAGCATTTT
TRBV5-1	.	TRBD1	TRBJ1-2	CASSLEIQGGMIYGYTF	TGCGCCAGCAGCTTGGAGATACAGGGGGGGATGATCTATGGCTACACCTTC
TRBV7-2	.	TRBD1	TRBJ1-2	CASSPQTGFGYTF	TGTGCCAGCAGCCCGCAGACAGGGTTTGGCTACACCTTC
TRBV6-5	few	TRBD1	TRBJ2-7	CASQFAGTGHYEQYF	TGTGCCAGCCAATTTGCCGGGACAGGGCACTACGAGCAGTACTTC
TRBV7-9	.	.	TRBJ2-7	CASSLGPLGAEQYF	TGTGCCAGCAGCCTCGGGCCATTAGGGGCCGAGCAGTACTTC
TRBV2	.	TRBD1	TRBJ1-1	CASSEAQGATEAFF	TGTGCCAGCAGTGAAGCGCAGGGGGCAACTGAAGCTTTCTTT
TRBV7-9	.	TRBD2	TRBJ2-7	CPSSSGIRYEQYF	TGTCCAAGCAGTAGCGGGATACGGTACGAGCAGTACTTC
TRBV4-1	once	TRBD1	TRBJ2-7	CASSRGQGAYEQYF	TGCGCCAGCAGCCGCGGACAGGGGGCCTACGAGCAGTACTTC
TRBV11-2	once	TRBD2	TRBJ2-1	CASSLDLAGAPGFNEQFF	TGTGCCAGCAGCTTAGACCTAGCGGGAGCTCCAGGGTTCAATGAGCAGTTCTTC
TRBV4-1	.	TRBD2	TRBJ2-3	CASSQEIAGGADTQYF	TGCGCCAGCAGCCAAGAAATCGCGGGGGGGGCAGATACGCAGTATTTT
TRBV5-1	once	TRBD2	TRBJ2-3	CASSEPGLATDTQYF	TGCGCCAGCAGCGAACCGGGACTAGCGACAGATACGCAGTATTTT
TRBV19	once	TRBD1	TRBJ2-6	CASTDTGTGVSGANVLTF	TGTGCCAGTACCGACACCGGGACAGGCGTCTCTGGGGCCAACGTCCTGACTTTC
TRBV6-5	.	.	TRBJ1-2	CASSPREGGYTF	TGTGCCAGCAGTCCTCGGGAGGGTGGCTACACCTTC
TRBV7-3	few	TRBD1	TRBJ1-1	CASSQGAMNTEAFF	TGTGCCAGCAGCCAGGGGGCAATGAACACTGAAGCTTTCTTT
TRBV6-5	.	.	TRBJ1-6	CASSFPGSPLHF	TGTGCCAGCAGCTTCCCAGGGTCACCCCTCCACTTT
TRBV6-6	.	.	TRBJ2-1	CASSLAPSSYNEQFF	TGTGCCAGCAGTTTAGCGCCTAGCTCCTACAATGAGCAGTTCTTC
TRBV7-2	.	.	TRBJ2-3	CASSLASGGLTDTQYF	TGTGCCAGCAGCTTAGCCTCGGGGGGCCTCACAGATACGCAGTATTTT
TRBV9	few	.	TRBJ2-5	CASSVGALLQETQYF	TGTGCCAGCAGCGTAGGGGCTCTTCTTCAAGAGACCCAGTACTTC
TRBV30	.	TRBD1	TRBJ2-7	CAWRTPGTASYEQYF	TGTGCCTGGAGGACACCCGGGACAGCCTCCTACGAGCAGTACTTC
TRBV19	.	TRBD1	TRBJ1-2	CASSITRTGYGYTF	TGTGCCAGTAGTATTACCCGGACAGGCTATGGCTACACCTTC
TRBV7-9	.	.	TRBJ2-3	CASSLLLVGWESPDTQYF	TGTGCCAGCAGCTTATTGCTCGTAGGGTGGGAGTCTCCAGATACGCAGTATTTT
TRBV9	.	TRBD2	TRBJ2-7	CASSVSGAATYEQYF	TGTGCCAGCAGCGTAAGCGGGGCGGCCACGTACGAGCAGTACTTC